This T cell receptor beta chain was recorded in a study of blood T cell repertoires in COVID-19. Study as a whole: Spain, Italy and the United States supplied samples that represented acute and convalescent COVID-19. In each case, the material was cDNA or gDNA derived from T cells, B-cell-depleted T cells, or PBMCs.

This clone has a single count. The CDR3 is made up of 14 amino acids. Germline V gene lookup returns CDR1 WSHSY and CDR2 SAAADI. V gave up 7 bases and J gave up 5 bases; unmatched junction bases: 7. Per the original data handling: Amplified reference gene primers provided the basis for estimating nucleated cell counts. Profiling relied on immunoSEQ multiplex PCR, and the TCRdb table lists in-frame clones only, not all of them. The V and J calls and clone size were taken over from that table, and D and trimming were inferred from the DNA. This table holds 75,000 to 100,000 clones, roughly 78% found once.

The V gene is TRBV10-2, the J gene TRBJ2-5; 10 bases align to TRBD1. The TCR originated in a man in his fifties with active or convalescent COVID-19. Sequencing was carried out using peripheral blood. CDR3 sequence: CASIRTGQGETQYF. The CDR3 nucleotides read TGCGCCAGCATTCGGACGGGACAGGGGGAGACCCAGTACTTC.